The 7 T cell receptor beta chains below were found in one sample sequenced in a study of T cells in Graves' hyperthyroidism and ophthalmopathy. From RNA transcripts, TCR beta CDR3 regions were amplified. Using the HTBI primer set, a first-round RT-PCR was run on the TCR CDR3. TCRdb called the multiplex PCR reads again in MiXCR, with one record for every CDR3 protein. Of approximately 370,000 distinct CDR3 sequences listed, 14% to 15% are singletons. The sequenced sample was blood. These receptor sequences come from a woman under 40 with Graves' hyperthyroidism.

The chain is built from TRBV7-9 and TRBJ2-5, with TRBD2 identical over 9 bases. Per germline, CDR1 SEHNR and CDR2 FQNEAQ (reference sequence). This CDR3 has 15 residues. J gave up 1 base and V 5 bases, and 5 bases lay outside the gene matches. Written as DNA, the CDR3 is TGTGCCAGCAGCGATAGCGGGAGTAGCCAAGAGACCCAGTACTTC. Encoded protein: CASSDSGSSQETQYF.

This clonotype was seen a few times. The V call is TRBV20-1, the J call TRBJ2-3; D is undetermined. The CDR3 has 14 residues. With 5 bases removed from V and 2 bases from J, the gap between germline ends came to 14 bases. CDR1 and CDR2 from the germline V gene are DFQATT and SNEGSKA (reference sequence). The chain's CDR3 is CSAPDGRSTDTQYF. CDR3 bases: TGCAGTGCTCCCGACGGCAGATCCACAGATACGCAGTATTTT.

This clonotype appeared a few times. The chain carries TRBV7-9 and TRBJ1-2; D remains unclear. Trimming removed 6 bases from V and 0 bases from J, with 5 bases in between. This CDR3 is 12 amino acids long. CDR1 is SEHNR and CDR2 is FQNEAQ in the germline V gene (reference sequence). CDR3 loop: CASSLPNYGYTF. In nucleotides, the CDR3 is TGTGCCAGCAGTCTCCCTAACTATGGCTACACCTTC.

The chain uses TRBV2 and TRBJ1-5, with a tentative D call TRBD1 (5 bases). V gave up 6 bases and J gave up 0 bases, with 9 bases separating them. The CDR3 covers 14 residues. CDR1 and CDR2 from the germline V gene are SNHLY and FYNNEI. CDR3 sequence reads: CASRGGTSNQPQHF. Here the CDR3 DNA reads TGTGCCAGCAGGGGGGGGACTAGCAATCAGCCCCAGCATTTT.

The V gene is TRBV7-6, the J gene TRBJ2-2; D is perhaps TRBD2 (6 bases). The CDR3 is made up of 17 amino acids. V shed 2 bases and J shed 2 bases, with 15 bases lying between them. Germline V CDR1 and CDR2: SGHVS, FNYEAQ. The CDR3 DNA is TGTGCCAGCAGCTTACCTCATGGGACTGGAAACACCGGGGAGCTGTTTTTT. It is translated as CASSLPHGTGNTGELFF.

V gene TRBV4-1 combines with J gene TRBJ2-7; TRBD2 aligns across 7 bases. Germline CDR1 reads MGHRA; CDR2 reads YSYEKL. CDR3 length: 15 amino acids. Germline trimming cut 1 base from V and 0 bases from J; bases unmatched to any gene: 3. This chain's CDR3 is CASSQVPGGSYEQYF. DNA of the CDR3: TGCGCCAGCAGCCAAGTTCCGGGGGGCTCCTACGAGCAGTACTTC.

This clonotype was counted ten times or more. The rearrangement joins TRBV20-1 to TRBJ2-5; possibly TRBD1 or TRBD2 for D (5 bases each). CDR1 is DFQATT, CDR2 SNEGSKA, per germline (reference sequence). V was shortened by 7 bases and J by 2 bases, with 11 bases between the two germline ends. The CDR3 spans 12 residues. The DNA for the CDR3 is TGCAGTGTCTGGGACGTACAAGAGACCCAGTACTTC. It translates to CSVWDVQETQYF.